The 26 T cell receptor beta chains listed next were all sequenced from one sample in a study of human T cells and chemical hapten exposure. TCRdb reprocessed the RACE reads with MiXCR, giving one entry per CDR3 protein. The sample holds under 95,000 distinct CDR3 sequences; about 8.7% are singletons and the top ten take 2.9%. Time point: healthy volunteer bleed at 2 weeks. Total RNA extraction was carried out from unfractionated whole blood. Sequencing was carried out using whole blood. Receptors originate from a female donor in good health. Some clones in this sample may be carry-over from other donors' samples.

Only a few counts were recorded for this clonotype. This chain joins TRBV20-1 and TRBJ2-3; no reliable D call. This CDR3 has 12 amino acids. Germline V gene lookup returns CDR1 DFQATT and CDR2 SNEGSKA (reference sequence). V shed 2 bases and J shed 2 bases, with 5 bases lying between them. The CDR3 region has the DNA TGCAGTGCTAGACAAGACACAGATACGCAGTATTTT. It is translated as CSARQDTDTQYF.

The CDR3: CASSRPEETQYF. CDR3 DNA sequence: TGTGCCAGCAGCCGGCCGGAAGAGACCCAGTACTTC. This chain uses TRBV7-2 with TRBJ2-5; the D is unclear. V lost 5 bases to trimming and J lost 3 bases, with 7 bases between them. CDR3 length equals 12 residues. The germline gives CDR1 SGHTA, CDR2 FQGNSA.

This clonotype has ten or more counts. V and J are TRBV13 and TRBJ1-4; TRBD1 matches at 8 bases. The ends lost 0 bases at V and 8 bases at J; junction bases unmatched: 11. Looked up from germline, CDR1 is PRHDT and CDR2 is FYEKMQ (reference sequence). The CDR3 extends over 17 amino acids. CDR3 sequence (DNA): TGTGCCAGCAGCTTAGGGACAGGGGTCCCGGCCGCGGAAAAACTGTTTTTT. This encodes CASSLGTGVPAAEKLFF.

J is TRBJ2-5 and V is TRBV10-1; 7 bases match TRBD1. The CDR3 sequence is 17 residues long. With 3 bases clipped from V and 4 bases from J, the junction kept 14 bases outside the gene matches. Germline lookup yields CDR1 WNHNN and CDR2 SYGVQD (reference sequence). The CDR3 is CASSEGNRGPGGETQYF. The DNA for the CDR3 is TGCGCCAGCAGTGAAGGAAACAGGGGACCCGGAGGAGAGACCCAGTACTTC.

This clonotype has only a few counts. The chain couples TRBV28 to TRBJ2-3; no clear D gene. This CDR3 spans 15 amino acids. From germline, CDR1 is MDHEN and CDR2 SYDVKM. The ends were cut back, 6 bases at V and 0 bases at J, with 13 bases in the middle. Here the CDR3 reads CASSTPALSTDTQYF. CDR3 sequence (DNA): TGTGCCAGCAGCACACCAGCTCTTAGCACAGATACGCAGTATTTT.

This rearrangement joins TRBV7-9 to TRBJ2-1; perhaps TRBD1 as D (6 bases). CDR1 and CDR2 from the germline V gene are SEHNR and FQNEAQ (reference sequence). The V and J ends lost 3 bases and 8 bases respectively, with 14 bases between them. The CDR3 is 14 amino acids. CDR3: CASSFGGESHEQFF. The CDR3 coding sequence is TGTGCCAGCAGCTTTGGGGGCGAGAGCCATGAGCAGTTCTTC.

The CDR3 DNA follows: TGTGCCAGCATGGGACAGGGTGCTAGACCCCAGCATTTT. Amino acids: CASMGQGARPQHF. J is TRBJ1-5 and V is TRBV6-1, with TRBD1 matching over 9 bases. Germline assignment: CDR1 MNHNS and CDR2 SASEGT. The CDR3 is 13 residues long. The V and J ends lost 7 bases and 10 bases, in that order; junction bases with no gene match: 8.

The genes are TRBV12-3 or TRBV12-4 and TRBJ2-7, with a weak D call TRBD2 (7 bases). The V gene lost 3 bases and the J gene lost 3 bases, with 9 bases spanning the gap. CDR3 size: 13 residues. CDR3 sequence reads: CASSLRGGYEQYF. CDR3 sequence (DNA): TGTGCCAGCAGTTTGAGGGGGGGCTACGAGCAGTACTTC.

This clonotype was seen at least ten times. This sequence joins TRBV28 and TRBJ1-1; 7 bases fit TRBD1. This CDR3 is built from 13 residues. The ends lost 9 bases at V and 4 bases at J; junction bases unmatched: 8. The V gene's germline CDR1 is MDHEN and CDR2 SYDVKM. CDR3 region: CASSQGRVTEAFF. In DNA form, the CDR3 reads TGTGCCAGTTCACAGGGGAGGGTCACTGAAGCTTTCTTT.

This clonotype has only a few counts. The chain couples TRBV7-9 to TRBJ2-7, with TRBD1 matching over 8 bases. The CDR3 length is 14 residues. Trimming at V came to 4 bases and at J to 3 bases, leaving 5 bases not matched to a gene. CDR1 and CDR2 (germline): SEHNR, FQNEAQ (reference sequence). The CDR3 is CASSSPGGNYEQYF. The CDR3, as DNA: TGTGCCAGCAGCTCCCCAGGGGGCAACTACGAGCAGTACTTC.

This clonotype came up many times. The rearrangement uses TRBV5-6 and TRBJ2-7; tentative D call: TRBD1 (6 bases). Trimming took off 0 bases at V and 2 bases at J, with 9 bases between the two ends. The CDR3 is 14 amino acids. CDR1 SGHDT and CDR2 YYEEEE come from the germline V gene. This CDR3 reads CASSLDRAAYEQYF. Here the CDR3 DNA reads TGTGCCAGCAGCTTGGACAGGGCGGCCTACGAGCAGTACTTC.

The chain uses TRBV20-1 and TRBJ2-3; 15 nucleotides line up with TRBD2. This CDR3 is built from 17 residues. With 8 bases clipped from V and 3 bases from J, the junction kept 12 bases outside the gene matches. Germline V gives CDR1 DFQATT, CDR2 SNEGSKA (reference sequence). CDR3 DNA sequence: TGCAGTACGTACTCTCCGGGACTAGCGGGAGGTACAGATACGCAGTATTTT. It encodes CSTYSPGLAGGTDTQYF.

This clonotype was recorded at least ten times. The V and J genes are TRBV6-1 and TRBJ1-5, with D tentatively TRBD1 (5 bases). This CDR3 contains 15 residues. V was pared by 6 bases and J by 1 base, with 13 bases between. Germline CDR1 reads MNHNS; CDR2 reads SASEGT. The CDR3 sequence is CASRVGGGSNQPQHF. The DNA for the CDR3 is TGTGCCAGCAGGGTTGGGGGGGGAAGCAATCAGCCCCAGCATTTT.

V is TRBV20-1 and J is TRBJ1-5; D is perhaps TRBD1 (5 bases). Trimming removed 3 bases at V and 2 bases at J, with 11 bases between. The germline gives CDR1 DFQATT, CDR2 SNEGSKA (reference sequence). The CDR3 runs 14 residues. The DNA for the CDR3 is TGCAGTGCTAGGTCGGGGGGGGGCAATCAGCCCCAGCATTTT. It translates to CSARSGGGNQPQHF.

This rearrangement joins TRBV20-1 to TRBJ2-1; 9 bases map to TRBD2. The V and J ends lost 5 bases and 9 bases, in that order; junction bases with no gene match: 8. The germline V gene encodes CDR1 DFQATT and CDR2 SNEGSKA (reference sequence). The CDR3 totals 13 residues. The CDR3 nucleotides read TGCAGTGCTCAGACTAGCGGTCAAAGTGAGCAGTTCTTC. As protein: CSAQTSGQSEQFF.

V and J are TRBV7-9 and TRBJ2-7; D is unclear. There are 11 residues in the CDR3. Germline V gives CDR1 SEHNR, CDR2 FQNEAQ (reference sequence). The ends were cut back, 2 bases at V and 3 bases at J, with 2 bases in the middle. CDR3 DNA sequence: TGTGCCAGCAGCTTACACTACGAGCAGTACTTC. Translation: CASSLHYEQYF.

This clonotype was counted at least ten times. This chain uses TRBV28 with TRBJ1-2; the D is unclear. CDR3 length: 12 amino acids. Trimming removed 7 bases from V and 4 bases from J, with 10 bases in between. Germline CDR1 is MDHEN and CDR2 is SYDVKM. CDR3 protein: CASTRGSYGYTF. The DNA for the CDR3 is TGTGCCAGCACCCGAGGGAGCTATGGCTACACCTTC.

This clonotype was counted between two and nine times. J is TRBJ2-1 and V is TRBV28; tentative D call: TRBD2 (6 bases). The V and J ends lost 4 bases and 6 bases respectively, with 13 bases between them. CDR1 is MDHEN, CDR2 SYDVKM, per germline. The CDR3 has 14 amino acids. In nucleotides, the CDR3 is TGTGCCAGCAGTTCGGAGGGCCTAGCCAATGAGCAGTTCTTC. Encoded protein: CASSSEGLANEQFF.

This clonotype was observed a few times. The chain couples TRBV5-4 to TRBJ1-1, with D possibly being TRBD1 (6 bases). V lost 4 bases to trimming and J lost 4 bases, with 17 bases between them. The CDR3 length is 15 residues. CDR1 SGHNT and CDR2 YYREEE come from the germline V gene (reference sequence). The DNA for the CDR3 is TGTGCCAGCAGCCCCGCGGGGGGGCGAGGCACTGAAGCTTTCTTT. Translation gives CASSPAGGRGTEAFF.

This clonotype was counted only a few times. This chain connects TRBV5-1 to TRBJ2-4; tentatively, D is TRBD2 (6 bases). This CDR3 region has 14 residues. The V and J ends lost 1 base and 8 bases respectively, with 13 bases between them. The germline V gene has CDR1 SGHRS and CDR2 YFSETQ. The CDR3 is CASSLKEGLDIQYF. For the CDR3, the DNA is TGCGCCAGCAGCTTGAAGGAGGGTTTGGACATTCAGTACTTC.

The sample holds a few counts of this clonotype. This rearrangement joins TRBV4-3 to TRBJ2-1; no definite D call. This CDR3 is built from 16 residues. Germline CDR1 is LGHNA and CDR2 is YSLEER. Trimming removed 0 bases from V and 0 bases from J, with 9 bases in between. CDR3: CASSQDRSSSYNEQFF. The CDR3 coding sequence is TGCGCCAGCAGCCAAGACCGAAGTAGCTCCTACAATGAGCAGTTCTTC.

This clonotype was counted between two and nine times. V usage is TRBV6-6 and J usage is TRBJ1-2; TRBD1 matches 7 bases. The trim removed 2 bases at V and 1 base at J, leaving 4 bases unmatched. The CDR3 has 15 residues. Looked up from germline, CDR1 is MNHNY and CDR2 is SVGAGI (reference sequence). CDR3 loop: CASSYGGGHNYGYTF. The CDR3 DNA reads TGTGCCAGCAGTTACGGAGGGGGCCATAACTATGGCTACACCTTC.

This clonotype has ten or more counts. The chain combines TRBV7-2 with TRBJ2-1; 9 positions agree with TRBD2. Germline V CDR1 and CDR2: SGHTA, FQGNSA. V shed 5 bases and J 3 bases; nucleotides not matched to a gene: 8. This CDR3 comprises 16 residues. The CDR3 nucleotides read TGTGCCAGCAGCGGTGGGGGCGGGAGGGTCTACAATGAGCAGTTCTTC. Translating gives CASSGGGGRVYNEQFF.

The chain combines TRBV20-1 with TRBJ1-5, with a tentative D call TRBD1 (5 bases). Germline loops: CDR1 DFQATT, CDR2 SNEGSKA (reference sequence). This CDR3 region has 14 residues. The V end was cut by 3 bases, the J end by 7 bases, with 16 bases between. The chain's CDR3 is CSASAGQSRQPQHF. In DNA form, the CDR3 reads TGCAGTGCTAGTGCAGGGCAGTCGAGACAGCCCCAGCATTTT.

This clonotype has just a few counts. The chain links TRBV14 to TRBJ1-1; 8 nucleotides align to TRBD1. V was pared by 4 bases and J by 0 bases, with 7 bases of the junction left unmatched. This CDR3 contains 16 residues. Germline-derived CDR1 and CDR2 are SGHDN and FVKESK. The CDR3 here is CASSLHRGEMNTEAFF. Written as DNA, the CDR3 is TGTGCCAGCAGCCTACACAGGGGGGAGATGAACACTGAAGCTTTCTTT.

This clonotype was counted ten times or more. This chain joins TRBV20-1 and TRBJ1-6; 9 bases are shared with TRBD1. V lost 0 bases and J lost 10; bases outside the gene matches: 7. CDR3 length equals 15 residues. Germline V CDR1 and CDR2: DFQATT, SNEGSKA (reference sequence). The DNA of the CDR3 is TGCAGTGCTAGAGAGTGGGACAGGGAAGAGTCACCCCTCCACTTT. Protein product: CSAREWDREESPLHF.